This T cell receptor (beta chain) was recorded in a study of shared clonotypes between healthy human individuals (dated by TCRdb to 2020 to 2022). For context, the study as a whole: The cohort included three men and a couple of women between 18 and 49 years of age. For each donor, CD4 naive and CD4 memory were each run on three plates, CD8 naive on two plates, and CD8 memory on one plate. To estimate repertoire size and how much clonotype sharing occurs between individuals, the study deeply sequenced the blood TCR repertoires of several healthy adults. Different laboratories and diverse techniques were used to prepare libraries and sequence TCR repertoires, to increase sequencing depth and limit assay-specific biases. Each donor's leukapheresis produced roughly between roughly 0.94 and 9.5 billion PBMCs. Beyond this particular receptor, the publication reports: Incomplete sequencing was indicated by rarefaction of sorted-subset datasets, despite the large sequencing depth. Naive subsets generally had larger estimated clonotype richness than memory subsets did. Compared with non-shared clonotypes, clonotypes shared by all four sorted-subset donors had higher generation probabilities. Approximately 5% of naive CD4, approximately 3.7% of naive CD8, about 2.5% of memory CD4, and about 0.4% of memory CD8 clonotypes were shared across a few donors. Based on pairwise subsampling, the degree of clonotype sharing among donors was expected to be affected by sequencing depth. Sampling was restricted to blood, and TCR repertoires in tissues likely differ from the TCR repertoires found in blood. The genetic and exposure-history diversity represented was limited by the small number of donors.

Remarks on this clone: The antigen it recognizes is unknown. No quality values exist for individual bases; no much larger clone is one base distant. Other DNA sequences of this sample code for an identical CDR3.

Using the deep immunoSEQ assay, TCR CDR3 regions were amplified from genomic DNA by multiplex PCR. Extracted genomic DNA from each cell subset was spread evenly across all wells of several immunoSEQ 96-well plates, with each plate serving as a replicate. For sorted subsets, roughly 190 ng of genomic DNA, equivalent to some 30,000 T cell genomes, went into each replicate PCR. Purified libraries were measured with a Qubit 3.0 fluorometer, size-checked on a Bioanalyzer 2100, and measured again with the KAPA Library Quantification kit. A separate single-read 150-cycle Illumina NextSeq 550 flow cell was used to sequence each immunoSEQ 96-well plate. Under the source paper's analysis protocol: Because only junctional sequences without quality scores were contained in the immunoSEQ output, filtering matching that applied to full-length reads could not be performed. Sequences were annotated with PyIR, a Python wrapper for IgBLAST v1.9, using IMGT germline references to assign V/J genes and CDR3. Reads were filtered out if the reads had weak V/J assignments (E-value above 1e-6), no CDR3, stop codons, out-of-frame junctions, or ambiguous translated residues. A V3J clonotype was defined by an identical inferred V gene, J gene, and CDR3 amino acid sequence. The percentage overlap between two repertoires was calculated by dividing the number of shared unique clonotypes by the size of the smaller repertoire. RTK rarefaction, the Chao1 estimator, and Recon v2.1 estimates of unobserved clonotypes were used to assess repertoire richness. Generation probabilities for all TCRbeta clonotypes obtained by the gDNA method from a handful of donors were computed using OLGA. TCRdb limited this immuneACCESS table to in-frame rearrangements with V and J called. A share of clones is missing; checked studies link under half to unresolved V genes, and the rest is unexplained. The DNA was the basis for D and trimming; V, J and clone size are from that table. Recorded for this sample are some 2,000,000 clones; roughly 94% of them occurred a single time. The top ten clonotypes cover 0.85% to 1.3% of the sample.

For the CD8 naive samples, CD45RO-negative cells were positively selected for CCR7, yielding a CD45RA+CCR7+ population from which TemRA cells were excluded. Donors were healthy HIV-negative adults with no recently reported acute infections or vaccinations. Every donor was a Caucasian adult living in Nashville, Tennessee, USA. After blood collection by leukapheresis, PBMCs were isolated using Ficoll-Histopaque density gradient centrifugation and then cryopreserved in the vapor phase of liquid nitrogen. Analytical flow cytometry was used to check the purity and quantity of each magnetically sorted T cell population. Genomic DNA was isolated from each sorted fraction and quantified by UV absorbance on a Nanodrop 2000c. CDR1 and CDR2 are read off the germline V gene (reference sequence) as MNHEY and SMNVEV. V lost 8 bases and J lost 3 bases; the stretch between them is 8 bases long. The CDR3 has 11 amino acids, counting the end cysteine and phenylalanine. Of the read, only the CDR3 DNA is kept; its 33 bases are in frame from base 1.

The chain is assembled from TRBV27 and TRBJ2-7; too little of a D gene remains to name it. The specimen sequenced was naive CD8+ T cells sorted from blood. The cell subset or site label corresponds to: CD45RA+CCR7+. This sequence was found in a man in his late teens or twenties in good health. The CDR3 amino acid sequence is: CASGLVYEQYF. Here is the DNA: TGTGCCAGCGGGCTTGTCTACGAGCAGTACTTC.